This T cell receptor (beta chain) was recovered during a study of PD-1 blockade in classical Hodgkin lymphoma. Overall study results and limits: Patients were excluded if nivolumab began under 1 year after ASCT (the autologous transplant).

Every patient was affected by relapse after autologous stem cell transplantation, while exposure to brentuximab vedotin was not uniform. Data came from immunoSEQ multiplex PCR; TCRdb stores just in-frame clones and leaves some out. The sample records about 84,000 clones, around 90% being singletons. The CDR3 covers 13 residues. V was pared by 7 bases and J by 1 base, with 7 bases between. Germline V gene sequence: CDR1 SNHLY, CDR2 FYNNEI. Turning to this clone: Its antigen is not known.

The chain is built from TRBV2 and TRBJ1-4, with D perhaps TRBD1 (6 bases). The clonotype comes from a human donor with classical Hodgkin lymphoma. The sample here was peripheral blood mononuclear cells (PBMCs), taken at baseline. The CDR3: CASKQGTNEKLFF. CDR3 in DNA: TGTGCCAGCAAACAGGGAACTAATGAAAAACTGTTTTTT.